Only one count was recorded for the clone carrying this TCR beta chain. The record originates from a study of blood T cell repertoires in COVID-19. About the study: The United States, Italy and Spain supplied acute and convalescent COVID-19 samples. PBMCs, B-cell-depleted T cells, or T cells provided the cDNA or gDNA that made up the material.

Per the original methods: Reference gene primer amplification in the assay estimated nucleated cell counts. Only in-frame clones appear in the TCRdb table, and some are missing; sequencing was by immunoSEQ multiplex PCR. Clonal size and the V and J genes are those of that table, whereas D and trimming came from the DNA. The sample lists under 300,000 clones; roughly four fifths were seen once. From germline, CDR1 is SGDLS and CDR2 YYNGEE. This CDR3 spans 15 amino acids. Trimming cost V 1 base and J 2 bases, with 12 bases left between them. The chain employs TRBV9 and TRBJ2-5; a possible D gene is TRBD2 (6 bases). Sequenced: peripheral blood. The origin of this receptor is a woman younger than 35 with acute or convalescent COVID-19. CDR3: CASSVSFRGQETQYF. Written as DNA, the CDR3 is TGTGCCAGCAGCGTATCTTTCCGGGGGCAAGAGACCCAGTACTTC.